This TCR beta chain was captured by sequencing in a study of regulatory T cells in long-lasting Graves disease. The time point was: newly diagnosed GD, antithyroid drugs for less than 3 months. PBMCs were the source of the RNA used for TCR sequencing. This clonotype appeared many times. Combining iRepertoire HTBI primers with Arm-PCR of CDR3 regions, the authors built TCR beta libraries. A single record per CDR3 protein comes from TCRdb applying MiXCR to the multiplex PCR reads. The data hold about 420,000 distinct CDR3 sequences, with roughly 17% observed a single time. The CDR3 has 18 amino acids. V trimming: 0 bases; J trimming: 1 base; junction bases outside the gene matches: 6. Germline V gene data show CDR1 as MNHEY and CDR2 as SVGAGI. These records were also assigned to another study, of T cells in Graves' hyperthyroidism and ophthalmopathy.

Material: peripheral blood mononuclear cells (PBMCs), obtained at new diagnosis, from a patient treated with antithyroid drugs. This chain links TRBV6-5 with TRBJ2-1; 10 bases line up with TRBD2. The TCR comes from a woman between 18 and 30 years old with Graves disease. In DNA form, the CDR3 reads TGTGCCAGCAGTTACTCGAAGGCTAGCGGGAGTTCCTACAATGAGCAGTTCTTC. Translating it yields CASSYSKASGSSYNEQFF.